A selection of T cell receptor beta chains follows, all from one sample in a study of vaccination effects on CD4 cells after COVID-19. The protocol was immunoSEQ multiplex PCR, while the TCRdb copy is restricted to in-frame clones and leaves out a portion. Here the sample spans approximately 68,000 clones, more than 60% being singletons. Their recognized antigens are unknown. The sample consisted of CD4+ T cells from PBMCs cultured with SARS-CoV-2 spike peptides, taken before COVID-19 vaccination. The origin of the receptors is a human donor who received a COVID-19 vaccine. Both conserved end residues are part of each CDR3. D genes are given only for firm matches. The listing skips clone size in some rows; elsewhere it reads once, few, many or a size class.

length,V,D,J,size,DNA,CDR3
15,TRBV7-9,TRBD2,TRBJ2-4,-,TGTGCCAGCAGCTTAGCGTCCAGCGGGGTTTCCATTCAGTACTTC,CASSLASSGVSIQYF
16,TRBV4-1,-,TRBJ1-5,-,TGCGCCAGCAGCCAAGGGTCCCAGGGCCCCAATCAGCCCCAGCATTTT,CASSQGSQGPNQPQHF
15,TRBV5-1,-,TRBJ1-6,-,TGCGCCAGCAGCCCGGACGGGCCTCTTAATTCACCCCTCCACTTT,CASSPDGPLNSPLHF
13,TRBV5-1,-,TRBJ2-5,-,TGCGCCAGCAGCTTGGAAGCCCAGGTCGCCCAGTACTTC,CASSLEAQVAQYF
17,TRBV2,TRBD1,TRBJ1-3,-,TGTGCCGGCGGAGCCGTAACCCAGGGGGCGCGAGGAAACACCATATATTTT,CAGGAVTQGARGNTIYF
15,TRBV7-3,TRBD1,TRBJ2-5,-,TGTGCCAGCAGCACCGCAGGGGGCTTTCAAGAGACCCAGTACTTC,CASSTAGGFQETQYF
14,TRBV15,-,TRBJ2-5,-,TGTGCCACCAGCAGAGTCCCGGCAGGGGAGACCCAGTACTTC,CATSRVPAGETQYF
10,TRBV20-1,-,TRBJ1-1,-,TGCAGTGCTTGGGGCTCCGAAGCTTTCTTT,CSAWGSEAFF
14,TRBV5-4,-,TRBJ1-2,few,TGTGCCAGCAGCTTTACAGGGACGAACTATGGCTACACCTTC,CASSFTGTNYGYTF
14,TRBV7-3,TRBD1,TRBJ1-1,-,TGTGCCAGCAGCACCGGGACAGAAAACACTGAAGCTTTCTTT,CASSTGTENTEAFF
16,TRBV10-1,TRBD2,TRBJ2-5,-,TGCGCCAGCAGTGAGAGAATAGCGGGGCACCAAGAGACCCAGTACTTC,CASSERIAGHQETQYF
14,TRBV9,-,TRBJ1-1,-,TGTGCCAGCAGCGTAGGGGGGGCGAACACTGAAGCTTTCTTT,CASSVGGANTEAFF
12,TRBV24-1,-,TRBJ2-3,-,TGTGCCACCACCACCGCTGGAGATACGCAGTATTTT,CATTTAGDTQYF
16,TRBV7-8,-,TRBJ1-3,-,TGTGCCAGCAGCTTAATGGCGGGGCAAGGTGGAAACACCATATATTTT,CASSLMAGQGGNTIYF
13,TRBV11-3,-,TRBJ1-1,-,TGTGCCAGCAGCATCACTACGAACACTGAAGCTTTCTTT,CASSITTNTEAFF
15,TRBV18,-,TRBJ2-5,-,TGTGCCAGCTCACCGGGACTGACCATAAAGGAGACCCAGTACTTC,CASSPGLTIKETQYF
12,TRBV18,-,TRBJ1-4,-,TGTGCCAGCTCACCCGCTGGGGAAAAACTGTTTTTT,CASSPAGEKLFF
13,TRBV18,-,TRBJ2-1,-,TGTGCCAGCTCACCACAGACAGACAATGAGCAGTTCTTC,CASSPQTDNEQFF
16,TRBV5-1,-,TRBJ2-1,-,TGCGCCAGCAGCTTGCAAAGGGCTGGCTCGGGGAATGAGCAGTTCTTC,CASSLQRAGSGNEQFF
14,TRBV30,-,TRBJ2-1,-,TGTGCCTGGAGTGTACGGGTAGCAATCAATGAGCAGTTCTTC,CAWSVRVAINEQFF
15,TRBV19,TRBD2,TRBJ2-5,-,TGTGCCAGTAGCGTAACTAGCGGGGCCCAAGAGACCCAGTACTTC,CASSVTSGAQETQYF
15,TRBV19,-,TRBJ2-1,-,TGTGCCAGTAGTATAGATCTCGGGGTTTACAATGAGCAGTTCTTC,CASSIDLGVYNEQFF
14,TRBV10-3,-,TRBJ2-1,-,TGTGCCATCAGTGAGGCGGGGTCCTACAATGAGCAGTTCTTC,CAISEAGSYNEQFF
13,TRBV6-5,-,TRBJ2-1,-,TGTGCCAGCAGTTACGAGGTGGGCAATGAGCAGTTCTTC,CASSYEVGNEQFF
12,TRBV24-1,TRBD1,TRBJ2-3,-,TGTGCCACCAGACAGGGGCAGGATACGCAGTATTTT,CATRQGQDTQYF
14,TRBV4-3,-,TRBJ1-1,few,TGCGCCAGCAGTGTTAAGGCAGGGGACACTGAAGCTTTCTTT,CASSVKAGDTEAFF
15,TRBV7-2,TRBD2,TRBJ2-1,-,TGTGCCAGCAGCTTTGGACTAGCGGGGGGCGGTGAGCAGTTCTTC,CASSFGLAGGGEQFF
12,TRBV29-1,-,TRBJ2-3,-,TGCAGCGTGAAAAGGGGAGCAGATACGCAGTATTTT,CSVKRGADTQYF
17,TRBV19,TRBD2,TRBJ2-2,few,TGTGCCAGTAGTATCTCTTTAGCGGGGGGGCTCTCCGGGGAGCTGTTTTTT,CASSISLAGGLSGELFF
14,TRBV5-1,-,TRBJ2-2,-,TGCGCCAGCAGCTTGGAAGGGGTTTCCGGGGAGCTGTTTTTT,CASSLEGVSGELFF
14,TRBV7-9,-,TRBJ2-3,-,TGTGCCAGCAGCTCCACAAAAGGGGTTGATACGCAGTATTTT,CASSSTKGVDTQYF
14,TRBV10-3,-,TRBJ2-3,once,TGTGCCATCAGTGAGTCCTCGGGGGTTGATACGCAGTATTTT,CAISESSGVDTQYF
16,TRBV7-2,TRBD2,TRBJ2-3,-,TGTGCCAGCAGCCCTAGAATGGCGGGGGGCACAGATACGCAGTATTTT,CASSPRMAGGTDTQYF
19,TRBV28,TRBD2,TRBJ2-2,-,TGTGCCAGCAGTCCAGCCTCCACTAGCGGGGGGGCTAGCACCGGGGAGCTGTTTTTT,CASSPASTSGGASTGELFF
15,TRBV4-3,-,TRBJ1-1,-,TGCGCCAGCAGCCAAGGAAGGACAATGAACACTGAAGCTTTCTTT,CASSQGRTMNTEAFF
14,TRBV7-2,-,TRBJ1-3,-,TGTGCCAGCAGCTTATCGCCGGCTGGAAACACCATATATTTT,CASSLSPAGNTIYF
17,TRBV7-3,-,TRBJ1-6,few,TGTGCCAGCAGCTTATTGGGACCTTTATCCTATAATTCACCCCTCCACTTT,CASSLLGPLSYNSPLHF
15,TRBV6-1,-,TRBJ1-2,-,TGTGCCAGCAGTGAAGGGGGAGCGGCTAACTATGGCTACACCTTC,CASSEGGAANYGYTF
12,TRBV6-5,-,TRBJ1-5,few,TGTGCCAGCAAGGAAGAAAATCAGCCCCAGCATTTT,CASKEENQPQHF
15,TRBV5-1,TRBD1,TRBJ2-3,-,TGCGCCAGCAGTGCCGACAGGGCCGGGGCAGATACGCAGTATTTT,CASSADRAGADTQYF
13,TRBV12-3/TRBV12-4,-,TRBJ2-1,once,TGTGCCAGCAGTTTGTCTCAGGGGCATGAGCAGTTCTTC,CASSLSQGHEQFF
14,TRBV3-1/TRBV3-2,TRBD1,TRBJ2-5,-,TGTGCCAGCAGCCAAGAAACAGGGGGAGAGACCCAGTACTTC,CASSQETGGETQYF
15,TRBV11-2,-,TRBJ1-2,once,TGTGCCAGCAGCTTAGATCTTGAGCCCCCGGGGGGCTACACCTTC,CASSLDLEPPGGYTF
15,TRBV24-1,-,TRBJ2-1,-,TGTGCCACCAGTGAAAAAGGTTTCTCCTACAATGAGCAGTTCTTC,CATSEKGFSYNEQFF
15,TRBV5-1,TRBD2,TRBJ2-3,-,TGCGCCAGCAGCTTGGCGTTAGCGGGGGCGAATACGCAGTATTTT,CASSLALAGANTQYF
15,TRBV24-1,-,TRBJ2-5,-,TGTGCCACCAGTGACCCCTCGGACGACCAAGAGACCCAGTACTTC,CATSDPSDDQETQYF
15,TRBV5-1,-,TRBJ2-3,-,TGCGCCAGCAGCTTCACAGGGTTGAGCACAGATACGCAGTATTTT,CASSFTGLSTDTQYF
14,TRBV3-1/TRBV3-2,TRBD1,TRBJ1-2,-,TGTGCCAGCAGCCAAGACAGGGGGTTGACCGGCTACACCTTC,CASSQDRGLTGYTF
17,TRBV5-1,TRBD1,TRBJ2-2,-,TGCGCCAGCAGCCCCCTTGCATCAGGGGGCGCCGCCGGGGAGCTGTTTTTT,CASSPLASGGAAGELFF
15,TRBV18,TRBD1,TRBJ1-6,-,TGTGCCAGCTCACCAAACACAGGGGATAATTCACCCCTCCACTTT,CASSPNTGDNSPLHF